The 15 T cell receptor beta chains below were found in one sample sequenced in a study of blood T cell repertoires in COVID-19. Here immunoSEQ multiplex PCR was the method, and the copy in TCRdb shows in-frame clones only, minus some. The data contain about 190,000 clones, 78% of them seen just once; the ten biggest clones take up 2.5% to 3.5%. Sequenced sample: peripheral blood. The receptors shown here come from a woman aged 80 or over with active or convalescent COVID-19.

The chain couples TRBV10-3 to TRBJ2-1, with 10 bases fitting TRBD2. V shed 4 bases, J shed 5 bases, and the junction held 5 bases outside the gene matches. The CDR3 has 15 amino acids. Germline values: CDR1 ENHRY, CDR2 SYGVKD. This chain's CDR3 is CAISAWGLANNEQFF. The CDR3 region has the DNA TGTGCCATCAGTGCATGGGGACTAGCGAACAATGAGCAGTTCTTC.

The V call is TRBV28, the J call TRBJ1-2, with D possibly TRBD1 on 6 matching bases. In germline, CDR1 is MDHEN, CDR2 SYDVKM. V lost 5 bases, J lost 0 bases, and 13 bases lay in between. The CDR3 has 15 amino acids. CDR3 sequence (DNA): TGTGCCAGCAGTCCCGGGACATTAGCTAACTATGGCTACACCTTC. This encodes CASSPGTLANYGYTF.

This chain connects TRBV19 to TRBJ2-7; 9 bases align to TRBD1. Germline CDR1 reads LNHDA; CDR2 reads SQIVND (reference sequence). The CDR3 length is 13 residues. With V trimmed by 7 bases and J by 5 bases, 6 bases remained unmatched. CDR3 in DNA: TGTGCCAGTACCCGGACAGGGGTGGACGAGCAGTACTTC. This codes for CASTRTGVDEQYF.

CDR3 region: CASSLTEAGFTDTQYF. The CDR3 DNA sequence: TGTGCCAGCAGCTTAACGGAGGCGGGGTTCACAGATACGCAGTATTTT. The chain combines TRBV13 with TRBJ2-3; the D gene is possibly TRBD2 (6 bases). Germline assignment: CDR1 PRHDT and CDR2 FYEKMQ (reference sequence). The CDR3 is made up of 16 amino acids. V was cut by 2 bases and J by 2 bases, with 14 bases left in between.

The rearrangement joins TRBV5-6 to TRBJ2-7, with 8 bases lining up with TRBD1. V trimming: 4 bases; J trimming: 2 bases; junction bases outside the gene matches: 14. Germline-derived CDR1 and CDR2 are SGHDT and YYEEEE. This CDR3 spans 17 amino acids. This chain's CDR3 is CASSGGRDRTVPYEQYF. CDR3 in DNA: TGTGCCAGCAGCGGGGGTCGGGACAGGACTGTCCCCTACGAGCAGTACTTC.

The chain joins TRBV7-6 to TRBJ2-5, with a weak D call TRBD1 (5 bases). The CDR3 has 15 amino acids. Trimming left V 4 bases short and J 5 bases short, with 17 bases between. Germline CDR1 reads SGHVS; CDR2 reads FNYEAQ. CDR3 amino acids: CASSWIGHEGETQYF. The CDR3 bases are TGTGCCAGCAGCTGGATCGGACATGAAGGGGAGACCCAGTACTTC.

Only one count was recorded for this clone. The chain links TRBV5-6 to TRBJ2-7; TRBD1 might be the D (6 bases). Germline assignment: CDR1 SGHDT and CDR2 YYEEEE. V gave up 2 bases and J gave up 0 bases, with 9 bases separating them. This CDR3 contains 14 residues. CDR3: CASSFWTASYEQYF. Here the CDR3 DNA reads TGTGCCAGCAGCTTCTGGACAGCCTCCTACGAGCAGTACTTC.

The gene calls are TRBV11-2 and TRBJ2-1; TRBD2 agrees at 9 bases. There are 12 residues in the CDR3. Germline V CDR1 and CDR2: SGHAT, FQNNGV. With V trimmed by 6 bases and J by 6 bases, 0 bases remained unmatched. In DNA form, the CDR3 reads TGTGCCAGCAGGCGGGGGGGCAATGAGCAGTTCTTC. Its protein is CASRRGGNEQFF.

This clone was picked up many times. The V and J genes are TRBV7-9 and TRBJ2-7; D is uncertain. The germline V gene has CDR1 SEHNR and CDR2 FQNEAQ (reference sequence). The CDR3 has 12 amino acids. Trimming stripped 1 base from V and 4 bases from J, with 5 bases between. Written as DNA, the CDR3 is TGTGCCAGCAGCTTAGTCCCTTACGAGCAGTACTTC. It is translated as CASSLVPYEQYF.

This clone was detected many times. The chain joins TRBV7-8 to TRBJ2-7; 7 bases fit TRBD2. Germline V gene lookup returns CDR1 SGHVS and CDR2 FQNEAQ. CDR3 length: 14 residues. The trim removed 6 bases at V and 3 bases at J, leaving 8 bases unmatched. DNA for the CDR3: TGTGCCAGCAGTCCCAGGACTAGTAGCTACGAGCAGTACTTC. Its translation: CASSPRTSSYEQYF. Based on the CDR3 plus reference TRBV7-8 and TRBJ2-7, the full variable domain is GAGVSQSPRYKVAKRGQDVALRCDPISGHVSLFWYQQALGQGPEFLTYFQNEAQLDKSGLPSDRFFAERPEGSVSTLKIQRTQQEDSAVYLCASSPRTSSYEQYFGPGTRLTVT.

This chain connects TRBV5-5 to TRBJ2-7, with no clear D. V lost 2 bases and J 3 bases, leaving 6 bases between the germline ends. The CDR3 is 12 amino acids. Germline V lookup: CDR1 SGHKS, CDR2 YYEKEE (reference sequence). CDR3 in amino acids: CASSLPNYEQYF. CDR3 in DNA: TGTGCCAGCAGCTTACCTAACTACGAGCAGTACTTC.

This clone appeared a single time. The rearrangement uses TRBV30 and TRBJ2-7; D might be TRBD2 (6 bases). The CDR3 totals 13 residues. Germline V gives CDR1 GTSNPN, CDR2 SVGIG (reference sequence). Trimming pared 2 bases from V and 4 bases from J, leaving 12 bases between. As DNA, the CDR3 is TGTGCCTGGAGTCTACTAGCAGGGTACGAGCAGTACTTC. This gives the protein CAWSLLAGYEQYF.

The chain recombines TRBV7-2 with TRBJ1-5; D is ambiguous. CDR1 is SGHTA, CDR2 FQGNSA, per germline. The CDR3 length is 14 residues. With 1 base removed from V and 3 bases from J, the gap between germline ends came to 7 bases. CDR3 sequence reads: CASSLGAVNQPQHF. CDR3 DNA sequence: TGTGCCAGCAGCTTAGGGGCAGTCAATCAGCCCCAGCATTTT.

The chain links TRBV5-4 to TRBJ2-1, with D possibly being TRBD2 (6 bases). The V and J ends lost 0 bases and 8 bases respectively, with 18 bases between them. The CDR3 is 16 amino acids. Germline-derived CDR1 and CDR2 are SGHNT and YYREEE (reference sequence). The DNA of the CDR3 is TGTGCCAGCAGCTTGGCCTATGGAGGGGCAGGAGATGAGCAGTTCTTC. Amino acids: CASSLAYGGAGDEQFF.

The chain couples TRBV18 to TRBJ2-1; D perhaps matches TRBD2 (5 bases). CDR3 length equals 16 residues. Germline loops: CDR1 KGHSH, CDR2 LQKENI. V was pared by 0 bases and J by 0 bases, with 9 bases between. The CDR3 region has the DNA TGTGCCAGCTCACCACCTAGCGTCAGCTCCTACAATGAGCAGTTCTTC. Residues: CASSPPSVSSYNEQFF.